This is a list of T cell receptor beta chains from one sample in a study of post-analysis software for immune sequencing data. TCRdb fed the PCR reads into MiXCR, producing one record per CDR3 protein. Among fewer than 550,000 distinct CDR3 sequences listed, 30% to 40% were seen once. The sample comprised blood. The origin of the receptors is a girl aged 2-17 years with multiple sclerosis. CDR3s include the opening cysteine and the closing phenylalanine or tryptophan. Fields, in order: D gene, V gene, J gene, clone size, CDR3 protein, CDR3 DNA. A D gene is named only where the DNA matches it firmly. The size entry is marked missing in some rows and otherwise reads once, few, many or a size class.

.	TRBV4-1	TRBJ2-7	.	CASSLGAPSYNEQYF	TGCGCCAGCAGTCTGGGGGCCCCCTCCTACAATGAGCAGTACTTC
.	TRBV29-1	TRBJ2-7	.	CGYDSGRSYEQYF	TGCGGCTACGACTCAGGGCGCTCCTACGAGCAGTACTTC
TRBD2	TRBV14	TRBJ2-1	few	CASSQERGKYNEQFF	TGTGCCAGCAGCCAAGAGCGGGGGAAGTACAATGAGCAGTTCTTC
TRBD1	TRBV20-1	TRBJ2-7	.	CSASSPRDRAYEQYF	TGCAGTGCTAGTAGCCCGCGGGACAGGGCCTACGAGCAGTACTTC
.	TRBV7-9	TRBJ2-7	.	CASSLSEGTYEQYF	TGTGCCAGCAGCTTATCGGAGGGAACCTACGAGCAGTACTTC
TRBD2	TRBV6-6	TRBJ2-7	few	CASSPGLALYEQYF	TGTGCCAGCAGCCCTGGACTAGCACTCTACGAGCAGTACTTC
TRBD2	TRBV18	TRBJ2-5	few	CASSFYQRTSGTNEQYF	TGTGCCAGCTCATTCTACCAGCGGACTAGCGGGACCAATGAGCAGTACTTC
.	TRBV7-9	TRBJ1-1	.	CASSLAAPNTEAFF	TGTGCCAGCAGCTTAGCGGCCCCGAACACTGAAGCTTTCTTT
.	TRBV11-2	TRBJ2-7	few	CASSLPGGRGDEQYF	TGTGCCAGCAGCTTACCAGGGGGGCGAGGGGACGAGCAGTACTTC
TRBD1	TRBV6-5	TRBJ2-7	.	CASSSSGQGAGYEQYF	TGTGCCAGCAGTAGTTCGGGACAGGGGGCGGGCTACGAGCAGTACTTC
TRBD2	TRBV3-1	TRBJ2-3	.	CASSSIAGDTDTQYF	TGTGCCAGCAGTTCTATAGCGGGGGACACAGATACGCAGTATTTT
.	TRBV29-1	TRBJ1-1	few	CSVVWGAGTEAFF	TGCAGCGTTGTTTGGGGGGCAGGCACTGAAGCTTTCTTT
.	TRBV2	TRBJ1-1	few	CASSDPITGPDGEAFF	TGTGCCAGCAGTGACCCGATTACGGGGCCGGACGGTGAAGCTTTCTTT
.	TRBV7-9	TRBJ1-2	few	CASSDPGGGYYGYTF	TGTGCCAGCAGCGACCCAGGAGGGGGATACTATGGCTACACCTTC
.	TRBV7-7	TRBJ2-1	.	CASSANRGGSYNEQFF	TGTGCTAGCAGCGCAAACAGGGGGGGGTCCTACAATGAGCAGTTCTTC
TRBD1	TRBV20-1	TRBJ1-5	.	CSATGTGLYSNQPQHF	TGCAGTGCCACCGGGACAGGGCTTTATAGCAATCAGCCCCAGCATTTT
.	TRBV5-6	TRBJ2-1	few	CASSLGYLQHEQFF	TGTGCCAGCAGCTTGGGCTATCTCCAGCATGAGCAGTTCTTC
.	TRBV3-1	TRBJ1-2	.	CASSLQSTPAGGYTF	TGTGCCAGCAGCCTCCAATCGACACCGGCGGGAGGCTACACCTTC
TRBD2	TRBV7-9	TRBJ2-1	few	CASSFPGLAGSPGRNEQFF	TGTGCCAGCAGCTTTCCGGGACTAGCGGGGTCACCAGGAAGGAATGAGCAGTTCTTC
.	TRBV7-3	TRBJ2-1	.	CASSLIGAGALYNEQFF	TGTGCCAGCAGCTTAATTGGGGCGGGGGCCCTCTACAATGAGCAGTTCTTC
.	TRBV5-1	TRBJ1-1	few	CASSQNQAATEAFF	TGCGCCAGCAGCCAAAACCAAGCCGCGACTGAAGCTTTCTTT
TRBD1	TRBV20-1	TRBJ1-5	few	CSARARREGARSQPQHF	TGCAGTGCTAGAGCCCGGCGGGAGGGGGCCCGGAGTCAGCCCCAGCATTTT
TRBD2	TRBV7-8	TRBJ2-5	few	CASSSPTEASGLATETQYF	TGTGCCAGCAGCTCCCCGACAGAAGCCTCGGGACTAGCTACCGAGACCCAGTACTTC
.	TRBV10-3	TRBJ2-7	.	CAITGGGISYEQYF	TGTGCCATCACCGGAGGGGGCATTTCCTACGAGCAGTACTTC
TRBD1	TRBV3-1	TRBJ2-3	.	CASSNRGPGTDTQYF	TGTGCCAGCAGCAATAGGGGGCCAGGCACAGATACGCAGTATTTT
.	TRBV20-1	TRBJ2-7	.	CSARDLKEPSYEQYF	TGCAGTGCTAGAGATTTAAAGGAGCCGTCCTACGAGCAGTACTTC
.	TRBV12-3/TRBV12-4	TRBJ1-2	.	CASSIGTMGNYGYTF	TGTGCCAGCAGTATCGGGACAATGGGGAACTATGGCTACACCTTC
.	TRBV10-3	TRBJ1-5	.	CAIRPGTGQPQHF	TGTGCCATCAGGCCAGGGACGGGGCAGCCCCAGCATTTT
.	TRBV20-1	TRBJ2-7	few	CSARDEGSAYEQYF	TGCAGTGCTAGAGATGAGGGGTCCGCCTACGAGCAGTACTTC
.	TRBV12-3/TRBV12-4	TRBJ2-1	.	CASRHDSRYSYNEQFF	TGTGCCAGCAGGCATGACTCCCGCTACTCCTACAATGAGCAGTTCTTC
.	TRBV20-1	TRBJ2-3	.	CSALTDTQYF	TGCAGTGCTCTCACAGATACGCAGTATTTT
.	TRBV21-1	TRBJ2-3	.	CASSNGGTDTQYF	TGTGCCAGCAGCAATGGTGGAACAGATACGCAGTATTTT
.	TRBV10-3	TRBJ2-3	.	CAISLDTDTQYF	TGTGCCATCAGTTTAGACACAGATACGCAGTATTTT
.	TRBV14	TRBJ1-2	few	CASSQGRGGSYGYTF	TGTGCCAGCAGCCAAGGGCGGGGAGGAAGCTATGGCTACACCTTC
TRBD1	TRBV20-1	TRBJ2-5	.	CSARPRTGAETQYF	TGCAGTGCTAGACCCAGGACAGGGGCAGAGACCCAGTACTTC
TRBD1	TRBV5-1	TRBJ2-2	.	CASSLTFDRVNTGELFF	TGCGCCAGCAGCTTGACATTTGACAGGGTCAACACCGGGGAGCTGTTTTTT
TRBD1	TRBV7-9	TRBJ1-1	.	CASSLAQGAEAFF	TGTGCCAGCAGCTTAGCACAGGGGGCAGAGGCTTTCTTT
.	TRBV27	TRBJ2-1	.	CASSPPGVYNEQFF	TGTGCCAGCAGTCCCCCGGGGGTCTACAATGAGCAGTTCTTC
.	TRBV5-5	TRBJ2-5	.	CASSLSGFSQETQYF	TGTGCCAGCAGCTTATCAGGGTTTTCCCAAGAGACCCAGTACTTC
TRBD2	TRBV20-1	TRBJ2-3	few	CSAIAPSGATDTQYF	TGCAGTGCCATAGCCCCTAGCGGGGCGACAGATACGCAGTATTTT
TRBD1	TRBV7-2	TRBJ2-3	.	CASSLPGQKQYF	TGTGCCAGCAGCTTACCGGGACAGAAGCAGTATTTT